This T cell receptor beta chain comes out of a study of Ad26.COV2.S vaccination and SARS-CoV-2 variants. Background on the study: The vaccine Ad26.COV2.S was put into the muscle once, or twice with 56 days between.

Sequenced by immunoSEQ multiplex PCR; TCRdb stores in-frame clones only, minus some. The sample carries over 250,000 clones, more than 70% recorded once. Notes on this clone: Its antigen is still unknown.

Trimming pared 3 bases from V and 4 bases from J, leaving 9 bases between. Germline V gives CDR1 SNHLY, CDR2 FYNNEI. The CDR3 extends over 13 amino acids. Points from the study as a whole: People who got the vaccine had more spike-specific TCR breadth than people who got placebo.

Treatment reported: 15 to 20 received Ad26.COV2.S at low or high dose, single or two shots; 5 received placebo; per-sample allocation not given. Vaccine and placebo recipients were sampled on day 63 after the first injection. This rearrangement joins TRBV2 to TRBJ2-5; D assignment may be TRBD1 or TRBD2 (5 bases each). The clonotype was recovered from a person between 18 and 60 years old who received the Ad26.COV2.S COVID-19 vaccine or a placebo. The sequenced sample was peripheral blood, obtained in a trial of Ad26.COV2.S vaccine versus placebo. The DNA for the CDR3 is TGTGCCAGCAGTGACAGGGCGGGAGAGACCCAGTACTTC. Amino acid sequence: CASSDRAGETQYF.